The TCR beta chain under discussion was sequenced for a study of cytomegalovirus exposure and HLA in healthy donors. At the level of the study: Of all 400 or so donors who were genotyped, 75% to 85% belonged to the Caucasian-associated ancestry cluster. Points from the study as a whole: With later analysis, a missense DCLRE1C variant became linked to TCR beta V- and J-gene trimming. Data from an earlier analysis indicated that most TCR beta V segments were productive either about 87% or about 30% of the time.

The PCR ran on 60 Vbeta and 13 Jbeta primers. Sequencing was performed with immunoSEQ multiplex PCR; in TCRdb, only in-frame clones are kept and a portion is missing. The sample has over 95,000 clones, roughly 80% seen once. When sampled, the donors appeared nominally healthy, though they likely had unrecorded immune exposures. On this clone itself: The target antigen is unknown.

Sequencing was done on a sample of PBMCs. This TCR came from a female donor in good health and CMV-seronegative.

The CDR3 sequence is CASSLVWDRGGYGYTF. DNA of the CDR3: TGTGCCAGCAGCTTGGTCTGGGACAGGGGAGGCTATGGCTACACCTTC. The gene calls are TRBV5-6 and TRBJ1-2, with 10 positions matching TRBD1. The CDR3 extends over 16 amino acids. J lost 4 bases, V lost 0 bases, and 6 bases had no gene match. Germline CDR1 is SGHDT and CDR2 is YYEEEE.